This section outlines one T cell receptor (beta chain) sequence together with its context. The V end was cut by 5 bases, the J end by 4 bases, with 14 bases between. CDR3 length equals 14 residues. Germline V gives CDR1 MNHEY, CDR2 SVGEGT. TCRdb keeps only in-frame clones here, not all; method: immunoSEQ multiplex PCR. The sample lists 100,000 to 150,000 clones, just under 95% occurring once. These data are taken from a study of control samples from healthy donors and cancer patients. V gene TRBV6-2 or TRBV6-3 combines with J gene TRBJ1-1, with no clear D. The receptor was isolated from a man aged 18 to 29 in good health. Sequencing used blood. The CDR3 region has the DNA TGTGCCAGCAGTCAACGACCGGGATCCACTGAAGCTTTCTTT. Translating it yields CASSQRPGSTEAFF.